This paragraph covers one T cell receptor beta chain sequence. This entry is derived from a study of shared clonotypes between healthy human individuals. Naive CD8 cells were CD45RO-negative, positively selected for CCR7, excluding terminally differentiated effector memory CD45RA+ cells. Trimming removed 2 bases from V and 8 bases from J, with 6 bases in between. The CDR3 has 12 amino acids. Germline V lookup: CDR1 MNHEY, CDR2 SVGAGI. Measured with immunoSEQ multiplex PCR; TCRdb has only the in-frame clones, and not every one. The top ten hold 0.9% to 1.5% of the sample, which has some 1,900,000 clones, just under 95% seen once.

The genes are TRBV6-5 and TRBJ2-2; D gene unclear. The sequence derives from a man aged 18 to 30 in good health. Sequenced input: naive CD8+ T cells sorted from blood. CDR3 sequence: CASSYIGGELFF. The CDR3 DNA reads TGTGCCAGCAGTTACATCGGAGGGGAGCTGTTTTTT.